These 30 T cell receptor beta chains originate from one sample sequenced in a study of blood T cell repertoires in COVID-19 (dated by TCRdb to 2020 to 2022). The library was built by means of the immunoSEQ multiplex PCR assay. Not all clones reach the TCRdb copy of this immuneACCESS table, which keeps in-frame sequences only. Checked studies attribute under half of the gap to unresolved V genes and leave the rest unexplained. In all, the sample holds some 320,000 clones, and roughly 85% of those were seen once. The ten largest clones capture 6% to 9% of the sample. Material for sequencing was peripheral blood. All receptors derive from a human donor in a cohort sampled during active COVID-19.

This clone was detected once. V and J are TRBV19 and TRBJ2-5; D remains ambiguous. Germline V gene data show CDR1 as LNHDA and CDR2 as SQIVND (reference sequence). Trimming took off 0 bases at V and 1 base at J, with 15 bases between the two ends. There are 17 residues in the CDR3. The DNA of the CDR3 is TGTGCCAGTAGTATAGATCTATCCCCGTCGGTCCAAGAGACCCAGTACTTC. Translation: CASSIDLSPSVQETQYF.

This clone was found a few times. The chain joins TRBV4-1 to TRBJ1-1; D is perhaps TRBD1 (5 bases). The germline V gene has CDR1 MGHRA and CDR2 YSYEKL. V lost 2 bases and J 4 bases, leaving 11 bases between the germline ends. The CDR3 extends over 14 amino acids. The DNA of the CDR3 is TGCGCCAGCAGCCAACCCCTCCAGGGCACTGAAGCTTTCTTT. Amino acids: CASSQPLQGTEAFF.

The chain uses TRBV2 and TRBJ1-2; D possibly corresponds to TRBD1 (6 bases). The CDR3 is 13 amino acids. The V gene lost 8 bases and the J gene lost 0 bases, with 10 bases spanning the gap. Per the germline V gene, CDR1 is SNHLY and CDR2 is FYNNEI. The CDR3 is CASGRDTNYGYTF. The CDR3, as DNA: TGTGCCAGCGGCAGGGACACTAACTATGGCTACACCTTC.

The chain uses TRBV6-6 and TRBJ1-2; a weak D match, TRBD1 (5 bases). The CDR3 sequence is 12 residues long. Per the germline V gene, CDR1 is MNHNY and CDR2 is SVGAGI (reference sequence). V lost 10 bases, J lost 3 bases, and 12 bases lay in between. The CDR3 DNA follows: TGTGCCATCGTGGAAGGGGACTATGGCTACACCTTC. It specifies CAIVEGDYGYTF.

This chain uses TRBV25-1 with TRBJ2-7; D remains unclear. Germline assignment: CDR1 MGHDK and CDR2 SYGVNS. Trimming removed 3 bases from V and 0 bases from J, with 6 bases in between. The CDR3 length is 13 residues. The CDR3 DNA reads TGTGCCAGCAGTGACCAGAACTCCTACGAGCAGTACTTC. This codes for CASSDQNSYEQYF.

Details on this clone: The sample carries other DNA sequences with the same CDR3. The chain uses TRBV20-1 and TRBJ1-2; D not certain. V lost 3 bases, J lost 5 bases, and 7 bases lay in between. This CDR3 spans 11 amino acids. From germline, CDR1 is DFQATT and CDR2 SNEGSKA (reference sequence). The CDR3 protein is CSARSAYGYTF. The CDR3 nucleotides are TGCAGTGCTAGGAGTGCTTATGGCTACACCTTC.

The sample holds one count of this clone. This chain joins TRBV9 and TRBJ2-7, with 8 bases that match TRBD1. Per germline, CDR1 SGDLS and CDR2 YYNGEE. The CDR3 has 15 amino acids. Trimming cost V 0 bases and J 0 bases; bases outside gene matches: 2. CDR3 region: CASSVGGQDSYEQYF. As DNA, the CDR3 is TGTGCCAGCAGCGTAGGGGGACAGGACTCCTACGAGCAGTACTTC.

The V call is TRBV7-6, the J call TRBJ1-3; 11 nucleotides line up with TRBD1. After removal of 5 bases from V and 2 bases from J, the junction contained 5 bases not matched to a gene. Germline V gene data show CDR1 as SGHVS and CDR2 as FNYEAQ. This CDR3 has 16 residues. CDR3 in DNA: TGTGCCAGCAGCACACCGGGACAGGGGGCTGGAAACACCATATATTTT. This gives the protein CASSTPGQGAGNTIYF.

This clone has just a few counts. The chain carries TRBV6-5 and TRBJ1-2; D uncertain. The V and J ends lost 7 bases and 4 bases respectively, with 13 bases between them. The V gene's germline CDR1 is MNHEY and CDR2 SVGAGI. The CDR3 consists of 13 residues. Here the CDR3 reads CASTRARGYGYTF. The CDR3 bases are TGTGCCAGCACCCGGGCTCGGGGCTATGGCTACACCTTC.

CDR3 sequence (DNA): TGTGCCACTAGCGGGGGTGGCGGGAATGAGCAGTTCTTC. This gives the protein CATSGGGGNEQFF. V is TRBV24-1 and J is TRBJ2-1; 9 nucleotides align to TRBD2. CDR1 is KGHDR and CDR2 is SFDVKD in the germline V gene. The CDR3 consists of 13 residues. With V trimmed by 10 bases and J by 7 bases, 7 bases remained unmatched.

The CDR3 reads CASSQGAGYNEKLFF. In DNA, the CDR3 is TGTGCCAGCAGCCAAGGGGCAGGCTATAACGAAAAACTGTTTTTT. J is TRBJ1-4 and V is TRBV4-2; no firm D call. CDR3 size: 15 residues. Trimming took off 1 base at V and 8 bases at J, with 14 bases between the two ends. Germline V gives CDR1 LGHNA, CDR2 YNFKEQ.

The V call is TRBV3-1 (or the pseudogene TRBV3-2), the J call TRBJ1-3, with a tentative D call TRBD1 (5 bases). Germline assignment: CDR1 LGHDT and CDR2 YNNKEL (reference sequence). The V end lost 0 bases, the J end lost 0 bases, and 9 bases lay between the germline ends. This CDR3 has 16 residues. This chain's CDR3 is CASSQDRAPSGNTIYF. CDR3 coding DNA: TGTGCCAGCAGCCAAGACAGGGCCCCCTCTGGAAACACCATATATTTT.

This chain joins TRBV3-1 (or the pseudogene TRBV3-2) and TRBJ2-1; 9 positions agree with TRBD2. CDR1 LGHDT and CDR2 YNNKEL come from the germline V gene (reference sequence). The CDR3 has 15 amino acids. The trim removed 4 bases at V and 2 bases at J, leaving 3 bases unmatched. CDR3: CASSRSGGTYNEQFF. The CDR3 DNA sequence: TGTGCCAGCAGCCGTAGCGGGGGTACCTACAATGAGCAGTTCTTC.

The chain employs TRBV13 and TRBJ2-7; D is possibly TRBD2 (5 bases). Germline CDR1 PRHDT, CDR2 FYEKMQ (reference sequence). The length of the CDR3 is 14 residues. Trimming cost V 5 bases and J 1 base, with 12 bases left between them. CDR3 DNA: TGTGCCAGCAGCCCCGACCGGGATTCCTACGAGCAGTACTTC. It translates to CASSPDRDSYEQYF.

The genes are TRBV2 and TRBJ1-1, with D tentatively TRBD1 (5 bases). The CDR3 totals 12 residues. Germline V gives CDR1 SNHLY, CDR2 FYNNEI. V was trimmed by 7 bases and J by 2 bases, leaving 8 bases between them. The CDR3 sequence is CASIRANTEAFF. The CDR3 DNA reads as TGTGCCAGCATCAGGGCCAACACTGAAGCTTTCTTT.

The V and J genes are TRBV5-5 and TRBJ1-1; TRBD1 matches 7 bases. The CDR3 spans 13 residues. V lost 10 bases to trimming and J lost 2 bases; unmatched junction nucleotides: 8. Germline V gene data show CDR1 as SGHKS and CDR2 as YYEKEE (reference sequence). The DNA for the CDR3 is TGTGCCGCCGGTCGACAGGGAAACACTGAAGCTTTCTTT. It codes for CAAGRQGNTEAFF.

This chain uses TRBV19 with TRBJ1-1; the match to TRBD1 covers 7 bases. The CDR3 length is 15 residues. Germline V gives CDR1 LNHDA, CDR2 SQIVND (reference sequence). With 5 bases clipped from V and 5 bases from J, the junction kept 11 bases outside the gene matches. The CDR3 reads CASSVDRSPWTEAFF. In DNA, the CDR3 is TGTGCCAGTAGTGTGGACAGGAGTCCGTGGACTGAAGCTTTCTTT.

The chain joins TRBV27 to TRBJ1-2; D is undetermined. Trimming pared 7 bases from V and 4 bases from J, leaving 10 bases between. CDR1 is MNHEY, CDR2 SMNVEV, per germline (reference sequence). CDR3 length: 12 amino acids. Written as DNA, the CDR3 is TGTGCCAGCAAAGAGCCAGGCTATGGCTACACCTTC. It specifies CASKEPGYGYTF.

The CDR3: CASSSDLDTDTQYF. DNA of the CDR3: TGTGCCAGCAGCTCCGACTTAGACACAGATACGCAGTATTTT. The chain uses TRBV7-2 and TRBJ2-3, with D hard to call. CDR3 length equals 14 residues. Trimming left V 4 bases short and J 2 bases short, with 10 bases between. Per the germline V gene, CDR1 is SGHTA and CDR2 is FQGNSA.

This chain uses TRBV14 with TRBJ1-2; D remains unclear. The CDR3 is 14 amino acids. V lost 4 bases to trimming and J lost 2 bases, with 11 bases between them. From germline, CDR1 is SGHDN and CDR2 FVKESK. The CDR3 loop reads CASSPWTENYGYTF. The CDR3 region has the DNA TGTGCCAGCAGCCCCTGGACTGAGAACTATGGCTACACCTTC.

The V and J genes are TRBV27 and TRBJ2-3; D may be TRBD1 (7 bases). CDR3 length: 15 amino acids. Germline V gene data show CDR1 as MNHEY and CDR2 as SMNVEV (reference sequence). Trimming pared 1 base from V and 4 bases from J, leaving 12 bases between. The CDR3 is CASSLFQGEADTQYF. CDR3 sequence (DNA): TGTGCCAGCAGTTTATTTCAGGGGGAGGCAGATACGCAGTATTTT.

This chain links TRBV5-1 with TRBJ2-7; TRBD2 might be the D (7 bases). CDR3 length equals 16 residues. In germline, CDR1 is SGHRS, CDR2 YFSETQ. V lost 0 bases and J lost 3, with 16 bases in between. The CDR3 DNA reads TGCGCCAGCAGCTTGGTGGGAGCGGGACACAACTACGAGCAGTACTTC. Encoded protein: CASSLVGAGHNYEQYF.

This chain uses TRBV5-1 with TRBJ2-5; 7 nucleotides line up with TRBD1. The CDR3 covers 16 residues. Germline loops: CDR1 SGHRS, CDR2 YFSETQ. The junction had 13 bases not matched to a gene; V was cut back by 4 bases and J by 4 bases. The CDR3 region has the DNA TGCGCCAGCAGCCGAACGAAGACAGGGTCGGGAGAGACCCAGTACTTC. It specifies CASSRTKTGSGETQYF.

The rearrangement links TRBV20-1 to TRBJ2-3; possibly TRBD2 for D (5 bases). Trimming removed 7 bases from V and 8 bases from J, with 10 bases in between. The CDR3 runs 10 residues. CDR1 DFQATT and CDR2 SNEGSKA come from the germline V gene (reference sequence). CDR3: CSGGLGTQYF. CDR3 coding DNA: TGCAGTGGTGGACTTGGTACGCAGTATTTT.

This clone has more than one count but fewer than ten. The same CDR3 arises from other DNA sequences in this sample as well. The chain is built from TRBV3-1 (or the pseudogene TRBV3-2) and TRBJ1-2, with 9 bases aligning to TRBD1. The CDR3 is 15 residues long. CDR1 and CDR2 from the germline V gene are LGHDT and YNNKEL (reference sequence). Losses at the gene ends were 3 bases for V and 2 bases for J; bases not matched to a gene: 4. The CDR3 reads CASSQGTGLNYGYTF. Written as DNA, the CDR3 is TGTGCCAGCAGCCAGGGGACAGGGCTAAACTATGGCTACACCTTC.

The genes are TRBV7-9 and TRBJ1-3; maybe TRBD1 (5 bases). Trimming cost V 8 bases and J 1 base, with 9 bases left between them. The germline gives CDR1 SEHNR, CDR2 FQNEAQ (reference sequence). This CDR3 comprises 13 residues. CDR3 amino acids: CASLTASGNTIYF. The DNA for the CDR3 is TGTGCCAGCCTGACAGCTTCTGGAAACACCATATATTTT. The full variable domain, its missing parts supplied by reference TRBV7-9 and TRBJ1-3, is DTGVSQNPRHKITKRGQNVTFRCDPISEHNRLYWYRQTLGQGPEFLTYFQNEAQLEKSRLLSDRFSAERPKGSFSTLEIQRTEQGDSAMYLCASLTASGNTIYFGEGSWLTVV.

The chain is built from TRBV25-1 and TRBJ2-1, with 12 bases aligning to TRBD1. V dropped 0 bases and J dropped 5; count of bases not matched to a gene: 8. The CDR3 loop spans 18 amino acids. The V gene's germline CDR1 is MGHDK and CDR2 SYGVNS. CDR3 residues: CASSEYVGTGGRDNEQFF. The CDR3 DNA reads as TGTGCCAGCAGTGAATACGTGGGGACAGGGGGCCGAGACAATGAGCAGTTCTTC.

The chain links TRBV24-1 to TRBJ2-3; the match to TRBD2 covers 11 bases. Looked up from germline, CDR1 is KGHDR and CDR2 is SFDVKD. The CDR3 is made up of 16 amino acids. V shed 6 bases, J shed 1 base, and the junction held 5 bases outside the gene matches. The CDR3 coding sequence is TGTGCCACCAGTAAAACACTAGCGGGGGGCACAGATACGCAGTATTTT. It codes for CATSKTLAGGTDTQYF.

The chain has TRBV5-1 and TRBJ2-5; D perhaps matches TRBD2 (6 bases). Trimming cost V 0 bases and J 5 bases, with 14 bases left between them. The germline CDR1 and CDR2 sequences are SGHRS and YFSETQ. The CDR3 is made up of 15 amino acids. The CDR3 bases are TGCGCCAGCAGCTTGGCCAGACAAGGGAGGGAGACCCAGTACTTC. It specifies CASSLARQGRETQYF.

The V and J genes are TRBV11-2 and TRBJ1-4; D ambiguous. Trimming shortened V by 3 bases and J by 7 bases, and 9 bases separated the two germline ends. CDR3 size: 13 residues. The V gene's germline CDR1 is SGHAT and CDR2 FQNNGV. The CDR3: CASSFSGSEKLFF. DNA for the CDR3: TGTGCCAGCAGCTTTAGCGGTAGTGAAAAACTGTTTTTT.